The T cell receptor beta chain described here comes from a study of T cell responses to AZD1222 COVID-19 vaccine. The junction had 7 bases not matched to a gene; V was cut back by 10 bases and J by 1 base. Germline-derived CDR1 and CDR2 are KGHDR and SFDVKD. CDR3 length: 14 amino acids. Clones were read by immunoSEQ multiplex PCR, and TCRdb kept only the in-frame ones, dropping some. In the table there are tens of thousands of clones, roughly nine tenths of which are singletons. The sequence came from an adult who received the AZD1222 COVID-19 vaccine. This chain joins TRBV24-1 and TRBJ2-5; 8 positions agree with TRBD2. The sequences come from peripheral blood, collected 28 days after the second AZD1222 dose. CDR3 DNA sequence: TGTGCCACTGCTATAGCGGGAACCCAAGAGACCCAGTACTTC. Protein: CATAIAGTQETQYF.